Shown below are 16 T cell receptor beta chains from a single sample sequenced in a study of blood T cell repertoires in COVID-19. Measured with immunoSEQ multiplex PCR; TCRdb has only the in-frame clones, and not every one. Here the sample spans 60,000 to 85,000 clones, roughly 80% being singletons. The sample consisted of peripheral blood. The receptors originated from a woman aged 55-70 years with acute or convalescent COVID-19.

The chain's CDR3 is CASRWDRWAEKLFF. The CDR3 nucleotides are TGTGCCAGTAGATGGGACAGGTGGGCTGAAAAACTGTTTTTT. The chain combines TRBV19 with TRBJ1-4; 8 bases agree with TRBD1. Germline CDR1 reads LNHDA; CDR2 reads SQIVND (reference sequence). This CDR3 has 14 amino acids. Unmatched junction bases numbered 7, after V lost 6 bases and J lost 7 bases.

This rearrangement joins TRBV11-2 to TRBJ1-2; D unclear. V gave up 5 bases and J gave up 2 bases, with 9 bases separating them. The CDR3 extends over 13 amino acids. The germline gives CDR1 SGHAT, CDR2 FQNNGV. CDR3 residues: CASSPTGNYGYTF. CDR3 nucleotide sequence: TGTGCCAGCAGCCCCACGGGAAACTATGGCTACACCTTC.

The sample holds one count of this clone. J is TRBJ1-2 and V is TRBV28, with TRBD1 matching over 7 bases. From germline, CDR1 is MDHEN and CDR2 SYDVKM. The CDR3 length is 15 residues. Trimming removed 3 bases from V and 6 bases from J; junction bases left unmatched: 10. For the CDR3, the DNA is TGTGCCAGCAGTTTCCGAGCCCGGACAGGCCATGGCTACACCTTC. Its protein product is CASSFRARTGHGYTF.

The chain uses TRBV3-1 (or the pseudogene TRBV3-2) and TRBJ1-1, with D possibly TRBD1 on 6 matching bases. From germline, CDR1 is LGHDT and CDR2 YNNKEL (reference sequence). The CDR3 is 13 residues long. Trimming removed 4 bases from V and 7 bases from J, with 13 bases in between. The CDR3 region has the DNA TGTGCCAGCAGCCGCCGGGACACATATGAAGCTTTCTTT. Translation: CASSRRDTYEAFF.

This chain connects TRBV5-6 to TRBJ1-4; 10 nucleotides align to TRBD1. CDR1 is SGHDT and CDR2 is YYEEEE in the germline V gene. The junction had 10 bases not matched to a gene; V was cut back by 3 bases and J by 5 bases. This CDR3 spans 17 amino acids. The CDR3 spells CASSSSDRGQRNEKLFF. In nucleotides, the CDR3 is TGTGCCAGCAGCTCCTCTGACAGGGGGCAGAGGAATGAAAAACTGTTTTTT.

The chain recombines TRBV7-9 with TRBJ2-2, with 7 bases lining up with TRBD1. Germline values: CDR1 SEHNR, CDR2 FQNEAQ (reference sequence). The V segment lost 10 bases and the J segment 1 base; nucleotides outside the gene matches: 3. This CDR3 is 13 amino acids long. For the CDR3, the DNA is TGTGCCATGCAGGGGGTGAACACCGGGGAGCTGTTTTTT. It specifies CAMQGVNTGELFF.

The CDR3 DNA is TGTGCCAGCAGTCCCTCGGGGACCAGGGGAGAGACCCAGTACTTC. It is translated as CASSPSGTRGETQYF. This chain links TRBV7-2 with TRBJ2-5; D is possibly TRBD1 (6 bases). In germline, CDR1 is SGHTA, CDR2 FQGNSA. V was cut by 6 bases and J by 4 bases, with 18 bases left in between. CDR3 size: 15 residues.

The V and J genes are TRBV3-1 (or the pseudogene TRBV3-2) and TRBJ1-4; D is possibly TRBD1 (6 bases). Germline CDR1 and CDR2: LGHDT and YNNKEL (reference sequence). Trimming left V 5 bases short and J 7 bases short, with 8 bases between. The CDR3 is 12 amino acids. The CDR3 reads CASSDRTEKLFF. As DNA, the CDR3 is TGTGCCAGCAGCGACAGGACTGAAAAACTGTTTTTT.

V usage is TRBV6-4 and J usage is TRBJ2-2; possible D gene TRBD1, 5 bases. V lost 8 bases and J lost 0, with 10 bases in between. The CDR3 sequence is 14 residues long. The germline CDR1 and CDR2 sequences are MRHNA and SNTAGT. CDR3 bases: TGTGCCAGCTCGCGGACAACGAACACCGGGGAGCTGTTTTTT. Encoded protein: CASSRTTNTGELFF.

The chain uses TRBV7-9 and TRBJ1-4, with a weak D call TRBD1 (5 bases). The CDR3 sequence is 17 residues long. V was clipped by 5 bases and J by 5 bases, with 21 bases between them. The V gene's germline CDR1 is SEHNR and CDR2 FQNEAQ (reference sequence). CDR3 sequence: CASSLLEQAPLNEKLFF. CDR3 DNA: TGTGCCAGCAGCCTTCTGGAACAGGCCCCCCTAAATGAAAAACTGTTTTTT. Looking up the rest from reference TRBV7-9 and TRBJ1-4 gives the full variable domain: DTGVSQNPRHKITKRGQNVTFRCDPISEHNRLYWYRQTLGQGPEFLTYFQNEAQLEKSRLLSDRFSAERPKGSFSTLEIQRTEQGDSAMYLCASSLLEQAPLNEKLFFGSGTQLSVL.

The chain joins TRBV10-1 to TRBJ2-2; a weak D match, TRBD2 (5 bases). V lost 6 bases and J lost 4, with 9 bases in between. Looked up from germline, CDR1 is WNHNN and CDR2 is SYGVQD (reference sequence). The CDR3 is 13 residues long. CDR3 DNA: TGCGCCAGCAGCCACGGGATCACCGGGGAGCTGTTTTTT. It translates to CASSHGITGELFF.

This CDR3 is CASSKQGSRGTGELFF. The CDR3 nucleotides are TGTGCCAGCAGCAAACAGGGGTCTCGAGGCACCGGGGAGCTGTTTTTT. The chain links TRBV7-9 to TRBJ2-2; TRBD1 aligns across 7 bases. Looked up from germline, CDR1 is SEHNR and CDR2 is FQNEAQ (reference sequence). V shed 5 bases, J shed 4 bases, and the junction held 10 bases outside the gene matches. The CDR3 spans 16 residues.

This chain links TRBV11-2 with TRBJ2-1; 7 nucleotides align to TRBD2. The length of the CDR3 is 11 residues. The J segment lost 15 bases and the V segment lost 4 bases, leaving 6 bases of the junction unmatched. Germline V gives CDR1 SGHAT, CDR2 FQNNGV. CDR3 coding DNA: TGTGCCAGCAGCTCCGGGAGGTTGGGGTTCTTC. Its protein product is CASSSGRLGFF.

The gene calls are TRBV13 and TRBJ2-5, with 9 nucleotides matching TRBD1. Trimming cost V 4 bases and J 4 bases; bases outside gene matches: 7. In germline, CDR1 is PRHDT, CDR2 FYEKMQ (reference sequence). The CDR3 consists of 15 residues. CDR3 bases: TGTGCCAGCAGCTCGGGACAGGGTGTTGGAGAGACCCAGTACTTC. Amino acids: CASSSGQGVGETQYF.

This clone appeared a few times. The chain combines TRBV19 with TRBJ1-1, with 7 bases identical to TRBD1. Looked up from germline, CDR1 is LNHDA and CDR2 is SQIVND (reference sequence). The J segment lost 10 bases and the V segment lost 5 bases, leaving 4 bases of the junction unmatched. CDR3 length: 11 residues. The CDR3 DNA is TGTGCCAGTAGTTTGGAGGGGGCAGCTTTCTTT. This gives the protein CASSLEGAAFF.

This clone was seen a few times. This chain joins TRBV6-5 and TRBJ1-6; D may be TRBD1 (6 bases). The V and J ends lost 6 bases and 7 bases respectively, with 16 bases between them. The CDR3 totals 15 residues. CDR1 and CDR2 from the germline V gene are MNHEY and SVGAGI. CDR3: CASRGGLGGNSPLHF. The CDR3 DNA reads TGTGCCAGCAGGGGTGGGTTAGGGGGAAATTCACCCCTCCACTTT.